This T cell receptor (beta chain) was profiled in a study of shared clonotypes between healthy human individuals. Study findings and constraints: How much donors shared clonotypes was expected to be affected by sequencing depth. Estimated clonotype richness was generally higher in naive than memory subsets. Four donors shared approximately 5% of their naive CD4 clonotypes.

Replicate PCRs for sorted subsets used 200 to 250 ng DNA; this equaled some 30,000 T cell genomes. Some clones are missing from TCRdb's copy, which holds only in-frame ones; the method was immunoSEQ multiplex PCR. The profile shows some 1,400,000 clones, over 95% of them singletons. Concerning this clone itself: Its antigen is undetermined.

The CDR3 length is 15 residues. V lost 2 bases and J 2 bases, leaving 10 bases between the germline ends. The V gene's germline CDR1 is SGHNT and CDR2 YYREEE (reference sequence). This sequence originates from a man aged 25 to 45 in good health. The chain has TRBV5-4 and TRBJ2-2; D unclear. Sequencing was carried out using naive CD4+ T cells sorted from blood. Subset in this sample: CD45RA+ positively selected. The CDR3, as DNA: TGTGCCAGCAGCTTAAGGGCCAGCAACACCGGGGAGCTGTTTTTT. Translating gives CASSLRASNTGELFF.